Each of the 16 T cell receptor beta chains below was sequenced from the same sample in a study of T cell clonality in common variable immunodeficiency. Overall study results and limits: Fewer deletions and N-nucleotide insertions were reportedly seen in common variable immunodeficiency TCR beta sequences.

These TCRs' antigens remain unknown. Clones were read by immunoSEQ multiplex PCR, and TCRdb kept only the in-frame ones, dropping some. The sample data list over 15,000 clones. The source material was peripheral blood mononuclear cells. The receptors shown here come from a human donor with common variable immunodeficiency.

According to its frequency, this clone is medium-sized. The read ends 3 residues early relative to the CDR3; the germline J gene fills the gap. This chain links TRBV2 with TRBJ2-5; TRBD1 might be the D (7 bases). Trimming removed 8 bases from V and 5 bases from J, with 12 bases in between. The CDR3 has 12 residues. The germline CDR1 and CDR2 sequences are SNHLY and FYNNEI. CDR3 sequence reads: CASRAGGETQYF. CDR3 bases read: TGTGCCAGCCGGGCAGGGGGGGAGACC.

On this clone itself: The read terminates 3 residues ahead of where the CDR3 ends, so the germline J gene completes it. V usage is TRBV20-1 and J usage is TRBJ2-3; the match to TRBD2 covers 14 bases. V gave up 5 bases and J gave up 4 bases; unmatched junction bases: 5. The CDR3 length is 15 residues. Germline-derived CDR1 and CDR2 are DFQATT and SNEGSKA (reference sequence). The CDR3 is CSAQTSGRGADTQYF. Partial CDR3 DNA: TGCAGTGCTCAGACTAGCGGGAGGGGGGCAGATACG.

Note on this clone: The CDR3 goes on 3 residues after the read ends, and that part is filled in from the germline J gene. The V and J genes are TRBV19 and TRBJ1-2, with 8 bases lining up with TRBD1. The CDR3 is made up of 15 amino acids. Germline loops: CDR1 LNHDA, CDR2 SQIVND (reference sequence). After removal of 7 bases from V and 4 bases from J, the junction contained 11 bases not matched to a gene. The sequenced part of the CDR3 DNA is TGTGCCAGTATCCCACGCCCGACAGGGGTCTATGGC. Protein product: CASIPRPTGVYG. The entire CDR3 protein is CASIPRPTGVYGYTF.

Concerning this clone itself: The CDR3 end falls 3 residues outside the read, so it is completed with the germline J gene. The J gene is TRBJ1-2, the V gene TRBV5-1; maybe TRBD1 (5 bases). The V end lost 4 bases, the J end lost 5 bases, and 18 bases lay between the germline ends. The CDR3 extends over 15 amino acids. Per the germline V gene, CDR1 is SGHRS and CDR2 is YFSETQ. The CDR3 loop is CASSEGREMRYGYTF. Partial CDR3 DNA: TGCGCCAGCAGCGAAGGCAGGGAGATGAGGTATGGC.

CDR3 residues: CASQGQGLGEQFF. CDR3 bases read: TGTGCCAGCCAGGGACAGGGGCTGGGTGAG. The chain joins TRBV19 to TRBJ2-1; TRBD1 agrees at 10 bases. The read is 3 residues too short to cover the CDR3 end, so that end is filled in from the germline J gene. Looked up from germline, CDR1 is LNHDA and CDR2 is SQIVND (reference sequence). The V and J ends lost 9 bases and 9 bases, in that order; junction bases with no gene match: 8. The CDR3 loop spans 13 amino acids.

Measured by frequency, this clone is medium-sized. From the germline J gene comes the end of the CDR3, since the read stops 3 residues before it. The chain employs TRBV30 and TRBJ1-2; perhaps TRBD1 as D (6 bases). The V and J ends lost 5 bases and 2 bases respectively, with 9 bases between them. Germline CDR1 reads GTSNPN; CDR2 reads SVGIG (reference sequence). The CDR3 is 12 residues long. The DNA read from the CDR3 is TGTGCCTGGGCCGGGACAAACTATGGC. Amino acids: CAWAGTNYG. The complete CDR3 reads CAWAGTNYGYTF.

On this clone: Coverage ceases 3 residues before the CDR3 finishes, and the germline J gene fills in the end. The chain couples TRBV20-1 to TRBJ2-7, with TRBD1 identical over 7 bases. The CDR3 loop spans 15 amino acids. The germline V gene has CDR1 DFQATT and CDR2 SNEGSKA (reference sequence). Germline trimming cut 6 bases from V and 0 bases from J; bases unmatched to any gene: 11. The covered CDR3 bases are TGCAGTGCCTCTTCGGCACAGGGGAGCTCCTACGAG. As protein: CSASSAQGSSYE. The complete CDR3 reads CSASSAQGSSYEQYF.

Comments on this clone: Read data end 3 residues before the CDR3 end; the end is taken from the germline J gene. The chain recombines TRBV6-2 or TRBV6-3 with TRBJ2-6; TRBD1 is a possible D gene (6 bases). The CDR3 totals 14 residues. V was shortened by 8 bases and J by 2 bases, with 10 bases between the two germline ends. Germline values: CDR1 MNHEY, CDR2 SVGEGT. The CDR3 bases that were read are TGTGCCAGCGCCAGGGGAGCTGGGGCCAACGTC. This translates into CASARGAGANV. The entire CDR3 protein is CASARGAGANVLTF.

About this clone: The read terminates 3 residues before the CDR3 end, so the remaining end is supplied by the germline J gene. The rearrangement links TRBV15 to TRBJ2-7; D perhaps matches TRBD1 (6 bases). In germline, CDR1 is LNHNV, CDR2 YYDKDF (reference sequence). The CDR3 extends over 15 amino acids. The V and J ends lost 2 bases and 1 base respectively, with 12 bases between them. The part of the CDR3 DNA that was read is TGTGCCACCAGCAGATCCAGGGGTTGGTCCTACGAG. This codes for CATSRSRGWSYE. The whole CDR3 reads CATSRSRGWSYEQYF.

Comment on this clone: The CDR3 extends 3 residues past the end of the read, so its final part is completed from the germline J gene. V usage is TRBV30 and J usage is TRBJ1-2, with D tentatively TRBD1 (5 bases). The CDR3 sequence is 15 residues long. Germline values: CDR1 GTSNPN, CDR2 SVGIG (reference sequence). V was pared by 0 bases and J by 6 bases, with 17 bases between. The covered CDR3 bases are TGTGCCTGGAGTGTGAAGGGAACTCCAGGGAATGGC. Amino acids: CAWSVKGTPGNG. The entire CDR3 is CAWSVKGTPGNGYTF.

As to this clone: The read ends 3 residues before the CDR3 terminus; that terminus is restored from the germline J gene. The chain couples TRBV7-2 to TRBJ2-1; TRBD2 agrees at 9 bases. The CDR3 is 15 residues long. Trimming cost V 2 bases and J 5 bases; bases outside gene matches: 4. Germline CDR1 reads SGHTA; CDR2 reads FQGNSA. The CDR3 loop is CASSLYAGGDNEQFF. The covered CDR3 bases are TGTGCCAGCAGCTTATACGCGGGGGGGGACAATGAG.

Concerning this clone itself: The read comes to an end 3 residues before the CDR3 does, leaving the germline J gene to fill in the end. V gene TRBV7-3 combines with J gene TRBJ1-2; 10 bases fit TRBD1. Germline V CDR1 and CDR2: SGHTA, FQGTGA. There are 14 residues in the CDR3. The part of the CDR3 DNA that was read is TGTGCCAGCAGCGCGACAGGGGGCTCGGAAGGC. Translation gives CASSATGGSEG. The whole CDR3 sequence reads CASSATGGSEGYTF. The whole variable domain, filled in from reference TRBV7-3 and TRBJ1-2, reads GAGVSQTPSNKVTEKGKYVELRCDPISGHTALYWYRQSLGQGPEFLIYFQGTGAADDSGLPNDRFFAVRPEGSVSTLKIQRTERGDSAVYLCASSATGGSEGYTFGSGTRLTVV.

A note on this clone: The CDR3 goes on 3 residues after the read ends, and that part is filled in from the germline J gene. J is TRBJ1-2 and V is TRBV19; D is uncertain. V lost 9 bases to trimming and J lost 2 bases, with 19 bases between them. Germline V gives CDR1 LNHDA, CDR2 SQIVND (reference sequence). CDR3 length: 15 residues. This CDR3 reads CASRSSFGVNYGYTF. Incomplete CDR3 DNA: TGTGCCAGCCGATCCTCGTTCGGGGTAAACTATGGC.

Turning to this clone: With the read ending 3 residues before the CDR3 end, the germline J gene is used to fill in that end. V is TRBV7-8 and J is TRBJ2-7; TRBD1 matches 9 bases. V was pared by 4 bases and J by 5 bases, with 6 bases of the junction left unmatched. The CDR3 length is 14 residues. Per germline, CDR1 SGHVS and CDR2 FQNEAQ. The CDR3 is CASSWTGDANEQYF. The sequenced CDR3 bases are TGTGCCAGCAGCTGGACAGGGGATGCAAACGAG. The full variable domain, completed using reference TRBV7-8 and TRBJ2-7, is GAGVSQSPRYKVAKRGQDVALRCDPISGHVSLFWYQQALGQGPEFLTYFQNEAQLDKSGLPSDRFFAERPEGSVSTLKIQRTQQEDSAVYLCASSWTGDANEQYFGPGTRLTVT.

Worth noting for this clone: The read terminates 3 residues ahead of where the CDR3 ends, so the germline J gene completes it. This sequence joins TRBV18 and TRBJ1-4, with 7 bases aligning to TRBD1. This CDR3 region has 16 residues. CDR1 is KGHSH, CDR2 LQKENI, per germline. The V and J ends lost 4 bases and 5 bases, in that order; junction bases with no gene match: 10. The CDR3 here is CASSQPGQRGNEKLFF. CDR3 DNA, as far as it was read: TGTGCCAGCTCACAACCGGGACAGCGAGGGAATGAAAAA.

With regard to this clone: Read coverage stops 3 residues before the CDR3 terminus; the germline J gene supplies the remainder. The V call is TRBV7-8, the J call TRBJ1-4, with TRBD1 as a possible D gene (5 bases). Trimming left V 3 bases short and J 7 bases short, with 9 bases between. Germline V gene lookup returns CDR1 SGHVS and CDR2 FQNEAQ. The CDR3 sequence is 13 residues long. The CDR3 bases that were read are TGTGCCAGCAGCTTTAGGGGTGGTGAAAAA. It specifies CASSFRGGEK. The full CDR3 protein reads CASSFRGGEKLFF.